The 26 T cell receptor beta chains below all came from one sample that was sequenced in a study of T cells and Merkel cell carcinoma outcomes (TCRdb year 2020). Library generation was performed with the immunoSEQ multiplex PCR assay. As stored in TCRdb, this immuneACCESS dataset retains in-frame rearrangements with V and J assigned. A fraction of the clones does not appear; measured against another copy, unresolved V genes explain less than half of the discrepancy, and the remainder lacks a known reason. This sample gives just over 15,000 clones in total; about 90% of them show up just once. 6.5% to 8.5% of the sample goes to the ten largest clones. The sample was tumor tissue from Merkel cell carcinoma. These receptors originate from a human donor with Merkel cell carcinoma.

The chain couples TRBV19 to TRBJ2-7; D might be TRBD1 (5 bases). This CDR3 region has 11 residues. V lost 9 bases and J 9 bases, leaving 15 bases between the germline ends. Germline CDR1 LNHDA, CDR2 SQIVND (reference sequence). CDR3 loop: CARQGSEVQYF. CDR3 coding DNA: TGTGCCAGGCAGGGTAGTGAGGTGCAGTACTTC.

The chain recombines TRBV30 with TRBJ1-1; TRBD1 matches 12 bases. Per the germline V gene, CDR1 is GTSNPN and CDR2 is SVGIG (reference sequence). V shed 0 bases, J shed 6 bases, and the junction held 5 bases outside the gene matches. The CDR3 runs to 15 residues. CDR3 residues: CAWSVHGTGGPEAFF. CDR3 DNA sequence: TGTGCCTGGAGTGTACATGGGACAGGGGGCCCTGAAGCTTTCTTT.

The gene calls are TRBV21-1 and TRBJ1-5. TRBV21-1 is noted as a pseudogene. This CDR3 has 16 residues. Here the CDR3 reads CASSKARGLSNQPQHF. The CDR3 nucleotides are TGTGCCAGCAGCAAAGCTCGGGGGCTATCCAATCAGCCCCAGCATTTT.

The CDR3 region is CASSSVGAQDTQYF. CDR3 nucleotide sequence: TGCGCCAGCAGCTCCGTGGGGGCACAAGATACGCAGTATTTT. This rearrangement joins TRBV5-1 to TRBJ2-3; a weak D match, TRBD1 (6 bases). Looked up from germline, CDR1 is SGHRS and CDR2 is YFSETQ. Deletions cut 3 bases from V and 5 bases from J, with 13 bases between. The CDR3 has 14 residues.

This chain joins TRBV30 and TRBJ1-1; no firm D call. The V end lost 0 bases, the J end lost 8 bases, and 7 bases lay between the germline ends. This CDR3 comprises 11 residues. CDR1 is GTSNPN and CDR2 is SVGIG in the germline V gene (reference sequence). The CDR3 sequence is CAWSVVAEAFF. The CDR3 nucleotides read TGTGCCTGGAGTGTGGTAGCAGAAGCTTTCTTT.

Note on this clone: The junction differs from germline at one of its ends, possibly a read error. The chain couples TRBV11-1 to TRBJ1-1; 11 bases match TRBD1. The germline CDR1 and CDR2 sequences are SGHAT and FQDESV (reference sequence). The CDR3 is 16 residues long. CDR3 region: CASSSRTRTGGTKAFF. The CDR3 region has the DNA TGTGCCAGCAGCTCCAGGACTCGGACAGGGGGCACTAAAGCTTTCTTT.

The chain links TRBV19 to TRBJ1-3, with D possibly TRBD1 on 5 matching bases. V was shortened by 5 bases and J by 10 bases, with 24 bases between the two germline ends. This CDR3 comprises 16 residues. Germline lookup yields CDR1 LNHDA and CDR2 SQIVND (reference sequence). This CDR3 reads CASSPFQGRGRNTIYF. The CDR3 DNA reads as TGTGCCAGTAGTCCCTTTCAAGGAAGGGGTAGGAATACCATATATTTT.

V gene TRBV27 combines with J gene TRBJ1-2; 7 bases are shared with TRBD1. The CDR3 is 13 amino acids. V gave up 8 bases and J gave up 4 bases; unmatched junction bases: 7. Germline V lookup: CDR1 MNHEY, CDR2 SMNVEV (reference sequence). The CDR3 loop is CASGHRGSYGYTF. In DNA, the CDR3 is TGTGCCAGCGGTCACAGGGGATCCTATGGCTACACCTTC.

This chain connects TRBV18 to TRBJ1-1, with a possible D match to TRBD1 (5 bases). This CDR3 region has 14 residues. Germline V gene lookup returns CDR1 KGHSH and CDR2 LQKENI. V lost 3 bases and J lost 4, with 12 bases in between. CDR3 in amino acids: CASSPMRGGTEAFF. The DNA of the CDR3 is TGTGCCAGCTCACCTATGCGTGGGGGCACTGAAGCTTTCTTT.

The J gene is TRBJ2-1, the V gene TRBV9; a weak D match, TRBD2 (6 bases). The CDR3 is 16 amino acids. V shed 0 bases and J shed 8 bases, with 18 bases lying between them. Per germline, CDR1 SGDLS and CDR2 YYNGEE. CDR3 in DNA: TGTGCCAGCAGCGTAGGGACCAGCGGGTTTACGGATGAGCAGTTCTTC. Translation: CASSVGTSGFTDEQFF.

The V and J genes are TRBV5-1 and TRBJ1-6; TRBD1 agrees at 9 bases. The CDR3 loop spans 15 amino acids. The ends lost 1 base at V and 9 bases at J; junction bases unmatched: 5. The germline gives CDR1 SGHRS, CDR2 YFSETQ. The CDR3 loop is CASSLKGQGSSPLHF. The CDR3 DNA reads as TGCGCCAGCAGCTTGAAGGGACAGGGCAGTTCACCCCTCCACTTT.

The chain carries TRBV10-2 and TRBJ1-6, with a tentative D call TRBD1 (5 bases). Trimming cost V 10 bases and J 7 bases, with 14 bases left between them. From germline, CDR1 is WSHSY and CDR2 SAAADI. This CDR3 contains 13 residues. CDR3 sequence reads: CANRMVDNSPLHF. The CDR3 DNA follows: TGCGCCAACAGGATGGTTGACAATTCACCCCTCCACTTT.

The chain joins TRBV18 to TRBJ1-4, with D perhaps TRBD1 (5 bases). CDR3 length: 16 amino acids. V lost 3 bases and J lost 7, with 18 bases in between. The germline V gene has CDR1 KGHSH and CDR2 LQKENI. The CDR3 DNA follows: TGTGCCAGCTCACCCTTTTGGGGGAAAACGGGTGAAAAACTGTTTTTT. Translating it yields CASSPFWGKTGEKLFF. Based on the CDR3 plus reference TRBV18 and TRBJ1-4, the full variable domain is NAGVMQNPRHLVRRRGQEARLRCSPMKGHSHVYWYRQLPEEGLKFMVYLQKENIIDESGMPKERFSAEFPKEGPSILRIQQVVRGDSAAYFCASSPFWGKTGEKLFFGSGTQLSVL.

V is TRBV7-2 and J is TRBJ2-5; 7 positions match TRBD2. V shed 5 bases and J 5 bases; nucleotides not matched to a gene: 11. The CDR3 runs to 15 residues. Per germline, CDR1 SGHTA and CDR2 FQGNSA. The CDR3 region has the DNA TGTGCCAGCAGCCCCAAGGGACTATTGTGGGAGACCCAGTACTTC. Translation gives CASSPKGLLWETQYF.

The chain uses TRBV27 and TRBJ1-6, with 7 bases matching TRBD1. V gave up 6 bases and J gave up 1 base; unmatched junction bases: 3. Germline V lookup: CDR1 MNHEY, CDR2 SMNVEV (reference sequence). CDR3 size: 15 residues. As DNA, the CDR3 is TGTGCCAGCAGGGAACAGGGGTCCTATAATTCACCCCTCCACTTT. Protein product: CASREQGSYNSPLHF.

This clone was seen once. The chain uses TRBV30 and TRBJ1-5; D call uncertain. V was clipped by 1 base and J by 9 bases, with 10 bases between them. Germline CDR1 and CDR2: GTSNPN and SVGIG (reference sequence). The CDR3 is 12 residues long. CDR3 amino acids: CAWSEIRGPQHF. The CDR3 DNA follows: TGTGCCTGGAGTGAAATCCGGGGGCCCCAGCATTTT.

Only one count was recorded for this clone. The V call is TRBV2, the J call TRBJ2-3; 12 bases align to TRBD1. CDR3 size: 15 residues. V trimming: 3 bases; J trimming: 7 bases; junction bases outside the gene matches: 5. Germline V gene sequence: CDR1 SNHLY, CDR2 FYNNEI. CDR3 bases: TGTGCCAGCAGTGACGGGACAGGGGGCCTAAATACGCAGTATTTT. Translated: CASSDGTGGLNTQYF.

The chain employs TRBV21-1 and TRBJ2-1; the D call of TRBD2 is as the table states it, not checked on the DNA. TRBV21-1 is a pseudogene locus. The CDR3 extends over 13 amino acids. CDR3 nucleotide sequence: TGTGCCAGCCCTTTGAGGCGGTGCAATGAGCAGTTCTTC. This encodes CASPLRRCNEQFF.

CDR3: CASRPGRVQETQYF. In nucleotides, the CDR3 is TGTGCCAGCAGACCGGGCCGTGTCCAAGAGACCCAGTACTTC. The chain carries TRBV11-2 and TRBJ2-5; D is unresolved. The V end lost 6 bases, the J end lost 1 base, and 12 bases lay between the germline ends. The CDR3 covers 14 residues. Germline V gene lookup returns CDR1 SGHAT and CDR2 FQNNGV.

The V call is TRBV5-5, the J call TRBJ1-1; D gene ambiguous. The CDR3 is 13 amino acids. The V gene lost 5 bases and the J gene lost 1 base, with 9 bases spanning the gap. Germline V gene lookup returns CDR1 SGHKS and CDR2 YYEKEE (reference sequence). CDR3 DNA: TGTGCCAGCAGTTATACAGCGAACACTGAAGCTTTCTTT. This codes for CASSYTANTEAFF.

Notes on this clone: One end of the junction fails to match germline, which may point to a read error. The CDR3 DNA reads as TGTGCCAACAGTGACCGACTAGCGGGGGAGCCAGATACGCAGTATTTT. It specifies CANSDRLAGEPDTQYF. The rearrangement links TRBV6-1 to TRBJ2-3; 12 positions match TRBD2. Looked up from germline, CDR1 is MNHNS and CDR2 is SASEGT. This CDR3 is 16 amino acids long.

The rearrangement joins TRBV19 to TRBJ2-5, with 8 nucleotides matching TRBD1. Trimming cost V 4 bases and J 0 bases; bases outside gene matches: 10. The CDR3 has 17 amino acids. The germline V gene has CDR1 LNHDA and CDR2 SQIVND (reference sequence). CDR3 sequence: CASSNVLGQGYQETQYF. Here the CDR3 DNA reads TGTGCCAGTAGTAATGTTCTAGGACAGGGTTACCAAGAGACCCAGTACTTC. Full variable domain (outside the CDR3, taken from reference TRBV19 and TRBJ2-5): DGGITQSPKYLFRKEGQNVTLSCEQNLNHDAMYWYRQDPGQGLRLIYYSQIVNDFQKGDIAEGYSVSREKKESFPLTVTSAQKNPTAFYLCASSNVLGQGYQETQYFGPGTRLLVL.

The CDR3 loop is CASSLKRTSGRDYNEQFF. The CDR3 DNA reads TGCGCCAGCAGCCTAAAACGAACTAGCGGGAGGGACTACAATGAGCAGTTCTTC. The rearrangement uses TRBV4-1 and TRBJ2-1; 13 bases agree with TRBD2. CDR3 length equals 18 residues. The ends lost 4 bases at V and 3 bases at J; junction bases unmatched: 9. Germline V lookup: CDR1 MGHRA, CDR2 YSYEKL.

V usage is TRBV5-1 and J usage is TRBJ2-3; 11 nucleotides match TRBD2. The CDR3 spans 16 residues. V was pared by 4 bases and J by 5 bases, with 9 bases of the junction left unmatched. Germline-derived CDR1 and CDR2 are SGHRS and YFSETQ. This CDR3 reads CASSQTSGGLRDTQYF. The CDR3 DNA follows: TGCGCCAGCAGCCAAACTAGCGGGGGCCTCAGAGATACGCAGTATTTT.

The chain recombines TRBV2 with TRBJ2-2; possibly TRBD1 for D (5 bases). Trimming left V 3 bases short and J 0 bases short, with 11 bases between. The CDR3 loop spans 16 amino acids. From germline, CDR1 is SNHLY and CDR2 FYNNEI. The CDR3: CASSDRDPTNTGELFF. The CDR3 DNA reads TGTGCCAGCAGTGACAGGGATCCGACGAACACCGGGGAGCTGTTTTTT.

The chain couples TRBV5-1 to TRBJ2-5, with 7 bases aligning to TRBD1. CDR3 size: 15 residues. V dropped 6 bases and J dropped 2; count of bases not matched to a gene: 10. CDR1 is SGHRS, CDR2 YFSETQ, per germline. CDR3 bases: TGCGCCAGCAACCGACTCCCAGGGGGACAAGAGACCCAGTACTTC. The encoded protein is CASNRLPGGQETQYF.